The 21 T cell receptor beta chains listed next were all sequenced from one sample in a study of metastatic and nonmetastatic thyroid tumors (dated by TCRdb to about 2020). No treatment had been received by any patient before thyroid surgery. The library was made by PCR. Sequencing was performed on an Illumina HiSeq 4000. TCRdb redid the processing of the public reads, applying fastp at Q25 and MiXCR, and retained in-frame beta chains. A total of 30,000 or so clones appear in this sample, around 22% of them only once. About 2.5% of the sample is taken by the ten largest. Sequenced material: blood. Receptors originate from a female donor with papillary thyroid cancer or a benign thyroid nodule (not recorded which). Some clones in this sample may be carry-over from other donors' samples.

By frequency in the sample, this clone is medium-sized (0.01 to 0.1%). In nucleotides, the CDR3 is TGTGCCAGCAGTTTGGTTTCACGTCCCTCCTACGAGCAGTACTTC. Protein product: CASSLVSRPSYEQYF. The rearrangement uses TRBV28 and TRBJ2-7; D is uncertain. Germline V lookup: CDR1 MDHEN, CDR2 SYDVKM. The ends were cut back, 3 bases at V and 0 bases at J, with 12 bases in the middle. The CDR3 totals 15 residues.

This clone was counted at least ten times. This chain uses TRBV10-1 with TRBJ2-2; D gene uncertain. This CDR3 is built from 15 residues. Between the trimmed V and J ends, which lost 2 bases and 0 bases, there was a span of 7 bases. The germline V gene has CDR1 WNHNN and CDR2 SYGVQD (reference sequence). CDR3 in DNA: TGCGCCAGCAGTGAGCCCTCGACGAACACCGGGGAGCTGTTTTTT. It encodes CASSEPSTNTGELFF.

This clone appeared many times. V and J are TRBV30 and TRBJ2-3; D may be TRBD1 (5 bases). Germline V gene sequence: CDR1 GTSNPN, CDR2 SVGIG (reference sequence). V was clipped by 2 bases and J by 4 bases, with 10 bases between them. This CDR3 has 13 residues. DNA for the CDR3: TGTGCCTGGAGTCCCACAGGCCCAGATACGCAGTATTTT. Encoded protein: CAWSPTGPDTQYF.

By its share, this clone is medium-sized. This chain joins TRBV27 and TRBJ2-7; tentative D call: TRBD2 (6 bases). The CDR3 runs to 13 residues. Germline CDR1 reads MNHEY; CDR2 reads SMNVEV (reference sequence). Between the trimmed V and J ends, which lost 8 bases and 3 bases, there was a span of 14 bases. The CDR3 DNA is TGTGCCAGCGCGGTTGCGGGGTACTACGAGCAGTACTTC. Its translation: CASAVAGYYEQYF.

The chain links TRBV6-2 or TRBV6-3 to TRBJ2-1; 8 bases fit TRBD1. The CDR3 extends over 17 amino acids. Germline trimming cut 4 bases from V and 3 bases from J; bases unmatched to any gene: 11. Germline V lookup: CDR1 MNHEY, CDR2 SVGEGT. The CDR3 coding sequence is TGTGCCAGCAGTTCCACCGTCCCCGGACAGGGCTACAATGAGCAGTTCTTC. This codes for CASSSTVPGQGYNEQFF.

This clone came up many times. CDR3 DNA sequence: TGTGCCAGCAGCCCACAGGGGAGAGACACTGAAGCTTTCTTT. This encodes CASSPQGRDTEAFF. The J gene is TRBJ1-1, the V gene TRBV3-1, with 7 bases matching TRBD1. J lost 3 bases, V lost 4 bases, and 5 bases had no gene match. The CDR3 has 14 amino acids. Germline assignment: CDR1 LGHDT and CDR2 YNNKEL (reference sequence).

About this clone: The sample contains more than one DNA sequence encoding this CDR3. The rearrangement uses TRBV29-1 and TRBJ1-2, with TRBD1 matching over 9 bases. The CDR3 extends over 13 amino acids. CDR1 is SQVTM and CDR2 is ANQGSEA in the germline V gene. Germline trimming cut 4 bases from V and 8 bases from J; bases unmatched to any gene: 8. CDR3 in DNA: TGCAGCGTTGGGTTACAGGGGGCGACCGGCTACACCTTC. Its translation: CSVGLQGATGYTF.

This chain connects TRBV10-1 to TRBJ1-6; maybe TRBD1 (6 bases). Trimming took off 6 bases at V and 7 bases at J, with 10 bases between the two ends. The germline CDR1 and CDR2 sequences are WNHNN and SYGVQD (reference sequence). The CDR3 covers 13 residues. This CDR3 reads CASSQGGNSPLHF. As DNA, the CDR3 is TGCGCCAGCAGCCAAGGGGGAAATTCACCCCTCCACTTT.

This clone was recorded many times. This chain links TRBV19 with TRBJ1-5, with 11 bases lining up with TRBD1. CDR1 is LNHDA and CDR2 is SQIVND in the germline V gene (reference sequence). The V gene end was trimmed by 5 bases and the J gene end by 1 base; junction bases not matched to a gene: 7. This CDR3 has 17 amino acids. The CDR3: CASSPGQGVDSNQPQHF. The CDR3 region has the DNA TGTGCCAGTAGTCCGGGACAGGGGGTGGACAGCAATCAGCCCCAGCATTTT. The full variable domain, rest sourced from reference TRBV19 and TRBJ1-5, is DGGITQSPKYLFRKEGQNVTLSCEQNLNHDAMYWYRQDPGQGLRLIYYSQIVNDFQKGDIAEGYSVSREKKESFPLTVTSAQKNPTAFYLCASSPGQGVDSNQPQHFGDGTRLSIL.

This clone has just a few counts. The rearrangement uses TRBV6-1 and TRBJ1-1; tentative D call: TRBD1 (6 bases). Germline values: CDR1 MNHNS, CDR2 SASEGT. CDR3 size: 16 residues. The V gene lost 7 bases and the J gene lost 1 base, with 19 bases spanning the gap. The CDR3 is CASTNWKVGGNTEAFF. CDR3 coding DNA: TGTGCCAGCACTAACTGGAAGGTAGGGGGGAACACTGAAGCTTTCTTT.

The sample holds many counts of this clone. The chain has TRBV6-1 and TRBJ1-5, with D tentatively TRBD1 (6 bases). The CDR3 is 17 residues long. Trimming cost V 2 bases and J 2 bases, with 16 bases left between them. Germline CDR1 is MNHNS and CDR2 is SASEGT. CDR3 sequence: CASSERQGIVGNQPQHF. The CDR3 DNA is TGTGCCAGCAGTGAAAGGCAGGGGATAGTGGGCAATCAGCCCCAGCATTTT.

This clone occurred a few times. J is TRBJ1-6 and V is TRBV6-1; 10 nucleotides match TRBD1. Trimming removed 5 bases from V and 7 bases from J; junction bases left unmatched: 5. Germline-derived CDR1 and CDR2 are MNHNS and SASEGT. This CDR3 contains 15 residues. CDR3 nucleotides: TGTGCCAGCAGTTATCAGACAGGGGGCAATTCACCCCTCCACTTT. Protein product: CASSYQTGGNSPLHF.

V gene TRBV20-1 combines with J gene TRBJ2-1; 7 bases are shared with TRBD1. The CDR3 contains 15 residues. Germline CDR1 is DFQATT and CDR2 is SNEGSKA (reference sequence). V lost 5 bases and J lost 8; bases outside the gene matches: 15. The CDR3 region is CSAPTGTVLGDEQFF. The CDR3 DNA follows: TGCAGTGCTCCGACCGGGACAGTATTAGGGGATGAGCAGTTCTTC.

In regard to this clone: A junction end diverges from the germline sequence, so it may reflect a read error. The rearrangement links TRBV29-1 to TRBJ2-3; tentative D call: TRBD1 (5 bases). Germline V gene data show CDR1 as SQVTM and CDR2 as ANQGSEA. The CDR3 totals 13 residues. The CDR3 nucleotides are TGCAGCGTTGGCGGCAGGGCGACAGAGACGCAGTGTTTT. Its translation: CSVGGRATETQCF.

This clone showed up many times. CDR3 sequence reads: CASSPTSYEQYF. The CDR3 DNA reads as TGTGCCAGCAGCCCCACCTCCTACGAGCAGTACTTC. The rearrangement joins TRBV3-1 to TRBJ2-7; D gene uncertain. Germline CDR1 is LGHDT and CDR2 is YNNKEL (reference sequence). This CDR3 comprises 12 residues. Trimming took off 4 bases at V and 0 bases at J, with 4 bases between the two ends.

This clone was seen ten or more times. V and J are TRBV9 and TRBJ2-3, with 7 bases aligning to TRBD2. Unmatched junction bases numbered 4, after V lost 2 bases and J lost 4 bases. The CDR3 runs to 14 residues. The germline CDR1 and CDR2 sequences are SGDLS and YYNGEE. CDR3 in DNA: TGTGCCAGCAGCGTCAGCGGGGTGGCAGATACGCAGTATTTT. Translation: CASSVSGVADTQYF.

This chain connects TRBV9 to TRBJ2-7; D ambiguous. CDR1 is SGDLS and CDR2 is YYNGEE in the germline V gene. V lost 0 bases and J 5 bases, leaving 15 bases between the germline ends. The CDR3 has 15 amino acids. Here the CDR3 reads CASSVDIGRFDEQYF. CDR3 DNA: TGTGCCAGCAGCGTAGACATCGGTAGGTTCGACGAGCAGTACTTC.

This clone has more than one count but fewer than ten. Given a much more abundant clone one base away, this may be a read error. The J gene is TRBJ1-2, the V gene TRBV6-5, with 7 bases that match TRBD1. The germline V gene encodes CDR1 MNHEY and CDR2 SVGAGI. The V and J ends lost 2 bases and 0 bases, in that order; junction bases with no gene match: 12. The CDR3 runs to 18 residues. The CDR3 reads CASSYAATGTLANYGYTF. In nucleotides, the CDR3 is TGTGCCAGCAGTTACGCTGCGACAGGGACGCTAGCTAACTATGGCTACACCTTC.

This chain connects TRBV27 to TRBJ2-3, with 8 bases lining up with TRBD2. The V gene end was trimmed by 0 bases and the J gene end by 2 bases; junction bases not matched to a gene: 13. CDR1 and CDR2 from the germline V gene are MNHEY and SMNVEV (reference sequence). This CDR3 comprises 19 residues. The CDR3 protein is CASSLSGSQIAGLTDTQYF. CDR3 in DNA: TGTGCCAGCAGTTTATCTGGGTCCCAGATAGCGGGACTCACAGATACGCAGTATTTT.

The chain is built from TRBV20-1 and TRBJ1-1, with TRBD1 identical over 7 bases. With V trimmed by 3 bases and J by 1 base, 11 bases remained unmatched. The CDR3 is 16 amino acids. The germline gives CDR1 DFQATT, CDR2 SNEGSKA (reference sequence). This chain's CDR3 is CSARGSDREWNTEAFF. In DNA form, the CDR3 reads TGCAGTGCTAGGGGCTCTGACAGGGAATGGAACACTGAAGCTTTCTTT.

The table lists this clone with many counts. CDR3 loop: CASSDPRTGGENEKLFF. In DNA, the CDR3 is TGTGCCAGCAGCGATCCCCGGACAGGGGGAGAGAATGAAAAACTGTTTTTT. The chain is built from TRBV7-6 and TRBJ1-4; 10 bases are shared with TRBD1. This CDR3 spans 17 amino acids. Trimming at V came to 5 bases and at J to 5 bases, leaving 11 bases not matched to a gene. Germline V gene data show CDR1 as SGHVS and CDR2 as FNYEAQ.